The following is a TCR beta chain sequence with its context. Its target is not known. V gave up 5 bases and J gave up 8 bases; unmatched junction bases: 9. The CDR3 runs to 16 residues. Germline assignment: CDR1 SEHNR and CDR2 FQNEAQ (reference sequence). This entry belongs to a study of CD8 T cells in Susac syndrome. Study observations and caveats: In its TCR sequencing and HLA analysis, the study acknowledged that the number of individuals was relatively small.

Reverse transcription of roughly 0.5 to 1 ug RNA was performed with random hexamers. Amplification of TCR beta CDR3 was carried out by immunoSEQ multiplex PCR, which covered 54 Vbeta and 13 Jbeta segments. TCRdb recomputed calls from the immunoSEQ multiplex PCR reads with MiXCR, one row per CDR3 protein. The table lists about 130,000 distinct CDR3 sequences, around 91% of them singletons, with around 0.24% in the top ten. Treatment-naive patients with stable or active relapsing-remitting disease served as multiple sclerosis controls. TEMRA cells underwent FACS enrichment and CD8+ and CD4+ T cells underwent negative isolation.

The TCR comes from a human donor with multiple sclerosis. The chain joins TRBV7-9 to TRBJ2-1, with 13 nucleotides matching TRBD2. Sequencing used CD8+ T cells from PBMCs. Here the CDR3 reads CASSTGTSGINYEQFF. The DNA for the CDR3 is TGTGCCAGCAGCACCGGGACTAGCGGGATTAATTATGAGCAGTTCTTC.